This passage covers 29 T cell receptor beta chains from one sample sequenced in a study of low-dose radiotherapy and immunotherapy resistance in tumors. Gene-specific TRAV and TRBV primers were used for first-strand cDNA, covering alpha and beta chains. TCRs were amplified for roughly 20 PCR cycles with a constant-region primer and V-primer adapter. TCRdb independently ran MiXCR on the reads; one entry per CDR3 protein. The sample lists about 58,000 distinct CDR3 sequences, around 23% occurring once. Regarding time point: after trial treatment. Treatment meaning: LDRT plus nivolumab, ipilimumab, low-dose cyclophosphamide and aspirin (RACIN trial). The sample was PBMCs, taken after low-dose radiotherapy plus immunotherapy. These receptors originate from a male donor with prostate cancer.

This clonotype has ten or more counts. CDR3 amino acids: CASSPSWSQETQYF. CDR3 in DNA: TGTGCCAGCAGCCCAAGTTGGAGCCAAGAGACCCAGTACTTC. J is TRBJ2-5 and V is TRBV11-3; D unresolved. Germline CDR1 and CDR2: SGHNT and YENEEA. V was shortened by 5 bases and J by 1 base, with 11 bases between the two germline ends. The CDR3 totals 14 residues.

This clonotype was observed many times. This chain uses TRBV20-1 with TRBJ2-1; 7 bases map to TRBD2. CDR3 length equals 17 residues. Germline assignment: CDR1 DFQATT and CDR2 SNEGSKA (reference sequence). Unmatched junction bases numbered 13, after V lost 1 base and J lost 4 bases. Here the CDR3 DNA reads TGCAGTGCTAGAGTTGGGAGGGAGGGCCGGATTTACAATGAGCAGTTCTTC. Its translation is CSARVGREGRIYNEQFF.

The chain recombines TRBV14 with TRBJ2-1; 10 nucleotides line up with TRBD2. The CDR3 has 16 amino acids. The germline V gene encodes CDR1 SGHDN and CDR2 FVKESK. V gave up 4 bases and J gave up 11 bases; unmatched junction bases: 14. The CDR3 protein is CASSRAGGFYNEQQFF. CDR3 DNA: TGTGCCAGCAGCCGAGCGGGAGGGTTCTACAATGAGCAGCAGTTCTTC.

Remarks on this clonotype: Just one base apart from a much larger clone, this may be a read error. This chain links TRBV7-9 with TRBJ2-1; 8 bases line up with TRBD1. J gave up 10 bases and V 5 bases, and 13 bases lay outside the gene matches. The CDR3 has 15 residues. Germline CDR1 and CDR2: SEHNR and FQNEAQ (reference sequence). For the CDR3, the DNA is TGTGCCAGCAGCCTACAGGGGGATGCCCCCTACGAGCAGTTCTTC. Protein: CASSLQGDAPYEQFF.

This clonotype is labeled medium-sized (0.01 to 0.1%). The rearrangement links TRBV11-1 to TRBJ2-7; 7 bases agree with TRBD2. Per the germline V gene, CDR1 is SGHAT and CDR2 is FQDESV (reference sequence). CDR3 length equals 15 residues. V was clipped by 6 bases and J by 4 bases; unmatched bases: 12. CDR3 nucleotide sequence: TGTGCCAGCAGAGCACGCGGGAGAGGGGTATACGAGCAGTACTTC. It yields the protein CASRARGRGVYEQYF.

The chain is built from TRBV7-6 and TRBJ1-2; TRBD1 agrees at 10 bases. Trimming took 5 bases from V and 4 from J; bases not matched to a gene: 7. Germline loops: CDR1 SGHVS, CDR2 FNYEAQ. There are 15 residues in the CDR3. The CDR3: CASSPPGQGSYGYTF. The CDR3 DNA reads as TGTGCCAGCAGCCCCCCGGGACAGGGGAGCTATGGCTACACCTTC.

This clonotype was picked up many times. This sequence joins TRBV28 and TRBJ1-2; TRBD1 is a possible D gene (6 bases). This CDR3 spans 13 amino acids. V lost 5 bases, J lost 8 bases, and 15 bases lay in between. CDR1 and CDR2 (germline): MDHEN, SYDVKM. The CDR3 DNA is TGTGCCAGCAGTCCACAGGGTTATGGAGGCTACACCTTC. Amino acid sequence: CASSPQGYGGYTF.

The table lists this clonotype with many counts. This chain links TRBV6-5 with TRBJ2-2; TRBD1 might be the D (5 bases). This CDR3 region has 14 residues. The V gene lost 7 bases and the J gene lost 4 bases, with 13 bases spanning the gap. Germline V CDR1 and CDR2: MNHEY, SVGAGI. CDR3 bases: TGTGCCAGCATCCACGCAGGGTTCACCGGGGAGCTGTTTTTT. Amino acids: CASIHAGFTGELFF.

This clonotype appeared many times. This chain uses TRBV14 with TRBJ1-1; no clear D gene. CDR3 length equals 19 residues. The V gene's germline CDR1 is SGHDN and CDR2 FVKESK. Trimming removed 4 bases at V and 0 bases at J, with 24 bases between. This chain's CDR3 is CASSPGGSRGRAMNTEAFF. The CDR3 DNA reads TGTGCCAGCAGCCCTGGTGGGTCACGCGGAAGAGCCATGAACACTGAAGCTTTCTTT. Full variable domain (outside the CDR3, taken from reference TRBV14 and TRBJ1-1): EAGVTQFPSHSVIEKGQTVTLRCDPISGHDNLYWYRRVMGKEIKFLLHFVKESKQDESGMPNNRFLAERTGGTYSTLKVQPAELEDSGVYFCASSPGGSRGRAMNTEAFFGQGTRLTVV.

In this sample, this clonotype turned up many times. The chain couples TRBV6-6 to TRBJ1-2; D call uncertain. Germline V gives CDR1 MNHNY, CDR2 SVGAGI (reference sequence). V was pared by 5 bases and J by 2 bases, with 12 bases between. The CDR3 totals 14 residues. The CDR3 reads CASSRDGRNYGYTF. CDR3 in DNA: TGTGCCAGCAGTCGAGATGGACGAAACTATGGCTACACCTTC.

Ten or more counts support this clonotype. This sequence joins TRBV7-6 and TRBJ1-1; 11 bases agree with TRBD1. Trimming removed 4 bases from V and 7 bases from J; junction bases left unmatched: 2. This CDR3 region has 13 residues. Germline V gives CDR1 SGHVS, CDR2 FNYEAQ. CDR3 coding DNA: TGTGCCAGCAGCTCGGGACAGGGGGTTGAAGCTTTCTTT. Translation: CASSSGQGVEAFF.

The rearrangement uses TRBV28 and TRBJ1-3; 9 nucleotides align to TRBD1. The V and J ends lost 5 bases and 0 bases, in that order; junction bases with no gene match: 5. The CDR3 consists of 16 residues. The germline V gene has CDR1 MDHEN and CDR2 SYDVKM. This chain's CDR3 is CASSKGTGRSGNTIYF. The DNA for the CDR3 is TGTGCCAGCAGTAAGGGGACAGGGCGCTCTGGAAACACCATATATTTT.

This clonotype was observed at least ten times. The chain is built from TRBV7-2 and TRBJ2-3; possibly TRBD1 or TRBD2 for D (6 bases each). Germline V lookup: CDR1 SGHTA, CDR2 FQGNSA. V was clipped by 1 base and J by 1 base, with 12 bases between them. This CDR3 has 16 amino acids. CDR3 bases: TGTGCCAGCAGCTTAGGAGGGGGGTTACGCACAGATACGCAGTATTTT. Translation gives CASSLGGGLRTDTQYF.

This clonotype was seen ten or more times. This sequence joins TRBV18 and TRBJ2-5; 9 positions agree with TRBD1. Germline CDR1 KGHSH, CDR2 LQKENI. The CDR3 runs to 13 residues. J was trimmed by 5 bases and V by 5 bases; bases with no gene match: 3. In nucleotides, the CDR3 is TGTGCCAGCTCAAACGGACAGGGGGAGACCCAGTACTTC. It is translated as CASSNGQGETQYF.

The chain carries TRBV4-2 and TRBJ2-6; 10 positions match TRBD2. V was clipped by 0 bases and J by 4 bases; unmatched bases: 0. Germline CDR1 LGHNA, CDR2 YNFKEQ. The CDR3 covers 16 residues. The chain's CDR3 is CASSQETSGGANVLTF. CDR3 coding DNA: TGTGCCAGCAGCCAAGAGACTAGCGGGGGGGCCAACGTCCTGACTTTC.

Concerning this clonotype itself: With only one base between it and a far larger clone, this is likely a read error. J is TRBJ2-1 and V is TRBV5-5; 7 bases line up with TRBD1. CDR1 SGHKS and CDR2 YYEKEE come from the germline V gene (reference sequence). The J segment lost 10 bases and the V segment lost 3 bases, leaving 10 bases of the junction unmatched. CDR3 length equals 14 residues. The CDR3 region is CASSSDRVTYEQFF. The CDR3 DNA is TGTGCCAGCAGCTCTGACAGGGTAACATACGAGCAGTTCTTC.

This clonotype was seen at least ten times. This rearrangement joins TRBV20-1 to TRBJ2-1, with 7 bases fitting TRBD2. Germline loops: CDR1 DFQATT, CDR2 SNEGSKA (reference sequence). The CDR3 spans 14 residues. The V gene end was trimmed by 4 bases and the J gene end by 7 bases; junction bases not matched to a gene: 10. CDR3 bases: TGCAGTGCTAACCGGGACTACCTTCGGAATGAGCAGTTCTTC. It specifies CSANRDYLRNEQFF.

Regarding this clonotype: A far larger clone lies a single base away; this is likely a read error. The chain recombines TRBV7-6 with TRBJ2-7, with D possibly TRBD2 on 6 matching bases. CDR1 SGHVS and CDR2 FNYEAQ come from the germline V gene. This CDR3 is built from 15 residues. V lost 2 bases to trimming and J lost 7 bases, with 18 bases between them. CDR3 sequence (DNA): TGTGCCAGCAGCTTAATGGGGCGGGAAGGGAATGAGCAGTACTTC. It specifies CASSLMGREGNEQYF.

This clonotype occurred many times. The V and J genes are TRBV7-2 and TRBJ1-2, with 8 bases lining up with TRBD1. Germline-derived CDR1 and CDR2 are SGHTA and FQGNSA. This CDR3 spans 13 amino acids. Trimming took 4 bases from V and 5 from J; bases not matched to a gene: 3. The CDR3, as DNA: TGTGCCAGCAGCTCCCGGACAGGGTATGGCTACACCTTC. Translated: CASSSRTGYGYTF.

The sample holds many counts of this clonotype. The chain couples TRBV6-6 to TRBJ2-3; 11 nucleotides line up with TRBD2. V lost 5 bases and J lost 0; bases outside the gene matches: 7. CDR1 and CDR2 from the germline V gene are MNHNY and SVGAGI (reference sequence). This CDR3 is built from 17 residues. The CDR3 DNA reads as TGTGCCAGCAGTGAAGCCCGGACTAGCGGGAGCACAGATACGCAGTATTTT. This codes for CASSEARTSGSTDTQYF.

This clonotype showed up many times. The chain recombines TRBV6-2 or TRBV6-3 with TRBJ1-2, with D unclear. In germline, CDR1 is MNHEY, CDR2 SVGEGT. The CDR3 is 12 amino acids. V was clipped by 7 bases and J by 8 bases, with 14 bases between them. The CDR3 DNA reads TGTGCCAGCAATTCCGGGTCCCGGGGCTACACCTTC. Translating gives CASNSGSRGYTF.

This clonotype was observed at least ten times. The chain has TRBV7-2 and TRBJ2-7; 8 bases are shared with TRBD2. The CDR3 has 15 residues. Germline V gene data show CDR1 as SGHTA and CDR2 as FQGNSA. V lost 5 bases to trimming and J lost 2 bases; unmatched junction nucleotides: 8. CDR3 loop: CASSNTGTRTYEQYF. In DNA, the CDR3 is TGTGCCAGCAGCAACACCGGGACTAGAACCTACGAGCAGTACTTC.

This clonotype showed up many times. The CDR3 loop reads CASSIGQGAGYGYTF. The CDR3 region has the DNA TGTGCCAGTAGTATCGGACAGGGGGCTGGCTATGGCTACACCTTC. J is TRBJ1-2 and V is TRBV19; 11 bases agree with TRBD1. The ends lost 3 bases at V and 4 bases at J; junction bases unmatched: 4. This CDR3 comprises 15 residues. CDR1 is LNHDA, CDR2 SQIVND, per germline (reference sequence).

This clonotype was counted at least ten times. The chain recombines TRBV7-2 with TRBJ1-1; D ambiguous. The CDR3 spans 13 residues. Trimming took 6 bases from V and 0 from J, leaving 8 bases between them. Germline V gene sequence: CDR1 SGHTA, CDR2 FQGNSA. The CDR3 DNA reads TGTGCCAGCAGAAACACGTTGAACACTGAAGCTTTCTTT. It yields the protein CASRNTLNTEAFF. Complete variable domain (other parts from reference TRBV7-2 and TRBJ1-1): GAGVSQSPSNKVTEKGKDVELRCDPISGHTALYWYRQSLGQGLEFLIYFQGNSAPDKSGLPSDRFSAERTGGSVSTLTIQRTQQEDSAVYLCASRNTLNTEAFFGQGTRLTVV.

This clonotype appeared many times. The CDR3 coding sequence is TGCGCCAGCACCACTAGCGGGCCATCCTACGAGCAGTACTTC. Translation gives CASTTSGPSYEQYF. This sequence joins TRBV5-1 and TRBJ2-7; 9 nucleotides line up with TRBD2. The junction had 5 bases not matched to a gene; V was cut back by 6 bases and J by 1 base. CDR1 is SGHRS, CDR2 YFSETQ, per germline. The CDR3 is 14 amino acids. The full variable domain, in which reference TRBV5-1 and TRBJ2-7 provide the parts outside the CDR3, is KAGVTQTPRYLIKTRGQQVTLSCSPISGHRSVSWYQQTPGQGLQFLFEYFSETQRNKGNFPGRFSGRQFSNSRSEMNVSTLELGDSALYLCASTTSGPSYEQYFGPGTRLTVT.

The CDR3 protein is CASSPATSGIAYEQYF. DNA for the CDR3: TGTGCCAGCTCACCGGCGACTAGCGGGATCGCCTACGAGCAGTACTTC. This chain links TRBV18 with TRBJ2-7; 11 nucleotides match TRBD2. The CDR3 has 16 residues. The ends lost 3 bases at V and 2 bases at J; junction bases unmatched: 6. The germline V gene has CDR1 KGHSH and CDR2 LQKENI. The entire variable domain, with the rest obtained from reference TRBV18 and TRBJ2-7, is as follows: NAGVMQNPRHLVRRRGQEARLRCSPMKGHSHVYWYRQLPEEGLKFMVYLQKENIIDESGMPKERFSAEFPKEGPSILRIQQVVRGDSAAYFCASSPATSGIAYEQYFGPGTRLTVT.

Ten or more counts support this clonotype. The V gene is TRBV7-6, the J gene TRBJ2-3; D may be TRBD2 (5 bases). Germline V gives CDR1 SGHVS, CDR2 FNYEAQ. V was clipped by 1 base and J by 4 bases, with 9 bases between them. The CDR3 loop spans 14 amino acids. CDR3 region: CASSLVASPDTQYF. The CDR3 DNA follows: TGTGCCAGCAGCTTAGTCGCTAGCCCAGATACGCAGTATTTT.

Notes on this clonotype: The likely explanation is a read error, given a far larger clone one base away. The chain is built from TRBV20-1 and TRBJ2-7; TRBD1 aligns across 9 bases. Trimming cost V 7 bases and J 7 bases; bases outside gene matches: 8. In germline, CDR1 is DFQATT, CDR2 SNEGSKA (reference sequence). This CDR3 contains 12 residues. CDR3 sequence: CSVDRGYNEQYF. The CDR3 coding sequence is TGCAGTGTGGACAGGGGTTACAATGAGCAGTACTTC.

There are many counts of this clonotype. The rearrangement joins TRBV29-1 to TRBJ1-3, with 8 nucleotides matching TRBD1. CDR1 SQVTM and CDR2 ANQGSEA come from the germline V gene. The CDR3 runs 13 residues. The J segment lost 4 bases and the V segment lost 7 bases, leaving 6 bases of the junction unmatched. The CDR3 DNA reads TGCAGCGCCGGACAGGGAATGGGAAACACCATATATTTT. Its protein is CSAGQGMGNTIYF.